A single sample gave rise to the 26 T cell receptor beta chains below, sequenced in a study of T cells generated in artificial thymic organoids. No antigens are known for them. Artificial thymic organoids aggregated human hematopoietic stem and progenitor cells with human DLL1-expressing MS5 murine stromal cells. Residual T cells were removed by FACS sorting CD34+CD3- progenitor cells before seeding the organoids. Semi-nested PCR with reverse primers in the TRAC or TRBC constant regions amplified each chain separately. A single record per CDR3 protein comes from TCRdb applying MiXCR to the 5' RACE reads. The repertoire includes approximately 5,400 distinct CDR3 sequences, 25% of them detected once, and more than 2.5% sits in the top ten. The sample consisted of naive CD8+ T cells grown in artificial thymic organoids from cord blood stem and progenitor cells. The subset is: CD3+TCRalphabeta+CD8SP T cells; for blood, CD45RO-CCR7+ naive CD8+ T cells. The origin of the receptors is a human donor who gave cord blood stem cells for thymic organoid culture, a cardiac surgery patient who gave postnatal thymus, or a blood donor (not recorded which).

The table lists this clonotype with a few counts. V is TRBV28 and J is TRBJ2-7, with TRBD1 matching over 8 bases. J gave up 1 base and V 5 bases, and 13 bases lay outside the gene matches. This CDR3 is 17 amino acids long. The V gene's germline CDR1 is MDHEN and CDR2 SYDVKM. CDR3 sequence reads: CASSLRGRFFFSYEQYF. The CDR3, as DNA: TGTGCCAGCAGTCTCAGGGGGCGATTCTTCTTTTCCTACGAGCAGTACTTC. The variable domain in full, with the rest retrieved from reference TRBV28 and TRBJ2-7, is DVKVTQSSRYLVKRTGEKVFLECVQDMDHENMFWYRQDPGLGLRLIYFSYDVKMKEKGDIPEGYSVSREKKERFSLILESASTNQTSMYLCASSLRGRFFFSYEQYFGPGTRLTVT.

The chain joins TRBV4-3 to TRBJ2-2; weak D call: TRBD2 (6 bases). Germline V gene sequence: CDR1 LGHNA, CDR2 YSLEER. The V end lost 0 bases, the J end lost 1 base, and 6 bases lay between the germline ends. The CDR3 extends over 15 amino acids. CDR3: CASSQEGGNTGELFF. The CDR3 DNA is TGCGCCAGCAGCCAAGAGGGAGGGAACACCGGGGAGCTGTTTTTT.

By share, this clonotype ranks as medium-sized. V gene TRBV4-2 combines with J gene TRBJ2-5; 9 bases align to TRBD2. The germline V gene encodes CDR1 LGHNA and CDR2 YNFKEQ. The CDR3 is made up of 18 amino acids. V gave up 4 bases and J gave up 1 base; unmatched junction bases: 13. The CDR3 region has the DNA TGTGCCAGCAGCCCCATTCGGATAGCGGGGGACCTCCAAGAGACCCAGTACTTC. Amino acids: CASSPIRIAGDLQETQYF.

This rearrangement joins TRBV7-3 to TRBJ2-7; 8 nucleotides match TRBD1. The CDR3 totals 15 residues. Germline V gene lookup returns CDR1 SGHTA and CDR2 FQGTGA. Trimming removed 2 bases from V and 1 base from J; junction bases left unmatched: 4. CDR3 region: CASSLGRGLSYEQYF. The CDR3 region has the DNA TGTGCCAGCAGCTTAGGCAGGGGGCTATCCTACGAGCAGTACTTC. Together with reference TRBV7-3 and TRBJ2-7, the CDR3 gives the full variable domain: GAGVSQTPSNKVTEKGKYVELRCDPISGHTALYWYRQSLGQGPEFLIYFQGTGAADDSGLPNDRFFAVRPEGSVSTLKIQRTERGDSAVYLCASSLGRGLSYEQYFGPGTRLTVT.

By its share, this clonotype is medium-sized (0.01 to 0.1%). This sequence joins TRBV4-3 and TRBJ2-3; D may be TRBD1 or TRBD2 (6 bases each). CDR1 and CDR2 from the germline V gene are LGHNA and YSLEER. The CDR3 length is 15 residues. Trimming removed 0 bases from V and 5 bases from J, with 12 bases in between. CDR3 region: CASSQDRGQGDTQYF. CDR3 coding DNA: TGCGCCAGCAGCCAAGATCGGGGGCAGGGAGATACGCAGTATTTT.

The CDR3 DNA reads TGTGCCAGCAGCTCTTACCCTTGCTACGAGCAGTACTTC. Translated, it gives CASSSYPCYEQYF. This sequence joins TRBV9 and TRBJ2-7; D gene uncertain. This CDR3 region has 13 residues. Trimming left V 4 bases short and J 3 bases short, with 11 bases between. The germline gives CDR1 SGDLS, CDR2 YYNGEE. The full variable domain, rest sourced from reference TRBV9 and TRBJ2-7, is DSGVTQTPKHLITATGQRVTLRCSPRSGDLSVYWYQQSLDQGLQFLIQYYNGEERAKGNILERFSAQQFPDLHSELNLSSLELGDSALYFCASSSYPCYEQYFGPGTRLTVT.

By share, this clonotype counts as medium-sized (0.01 to 0.1%). The chain employs TRBV6-1 and TRBJ1-5; 7 nucleotides match TRBD1. The germline V gene has CDR1 MNHNS and CDR2 SASEGT. V lost 6 bases and J lost 2; bases outside the gene matches: 1. CDR3 length: 13 residues. The CDR3 coding sequence is TGTGCCAGCAGGACAGGGTGCAATCAGCCCCAGCATTTT. Translation: CASRTGCNQPQHF.

This clonotype is deemed medium-sized (0.01 to 0.1%). The V call is TRBV10-3, the J call TRBJ2-7, with D perhaps matching TRBD1 (5 bases). Germline CDR1 ENHRY, CDR2 SYGVKD. The V gene lost 5 bases and the J gene lost 6 bases, with 17 bases spanning the gap. This CDR3 region has 14 residues. CDR3 bases: TGTGCCATCAGTATAGGGGCCCCCTCAGGCGAGCAGTACTTC. This encodes CAISIGAPSGEQYF.

Judged by abundance, this clonotype is medium-sized (0.01 to 0.1%). The chain links TRBV12-3 or TRBV12-4 to TRBJ1-3; D is ambiguous. Trimming took off 6 bases at V and 0 bases at J, with 12 bases between the two ends. The CDR3 totals 15 residues. DNA for the CDR3: TGTGCCAGCAGAGTTCGGGTCTGCTCTGGAAACACCATATATTTT. Translating gives CASRVRVCSGNTIYF.

In its sample, this clonotype was seen a few times. The genes are TRBV29-1 and TRBJ2-7, with D possibly matching TRBD1 (6 bases). The V gene's germline CDR1 is SQVTM and CDR2 ANQGSEA. The CDR3 extends over 12 amino acids. The V gene lost 7 bases and the J gene lost 2 bases, with 12 bases spanning the gap. In DNA form, the CDR3 reads TGCAGCGCCGAAGGGACAACCTACGAGCAGTACTTC. This gives the protein CSAEGTTYEQYF.

Sample share makes this clonotype medium-sized (0.01 to 0.1%). V is TRBV7-2 and J is TRBJ1-5, with D perhaps TRBD1 (5 bases). Germline-derived CDR1 and CDR2 are SGHTA and FQGNSA. Trimming took off 5 bases at V and 7 bases at J, with 12 bases between the two ends. The length of the CDR3 is 13 residues. DNA of the CDR3: TGTGCCAGCAGCCGACCAGGGAGACAGCCCCAGCATTTT. This codes for CASSRPGRQPQHF. Full variable domain (missing parts from reference TRBV7-2 and TRBJ1-5): GAGVSQSPSNKVTEKGKDVELRCDPISGHTALYWYRQSLGQGLEFLIYFQGNSAPDKSGLPSDRFSAERTGGSVSTLTIQRTQQEDSAVYLCASSRPGRQPQHFGDGTRLSIL.

About this clonotype: A clone one base away is much larger, so this may be a read error. This chain joins TRBV9 and TRBJ2-7, with D perhaps matching TRBD1 (7 bases). V was cut by 6 bases and J by 3 bases, with 19 bases left in between. The CDR3 runs to 15 residues. Germline V gene lookup returns CDR1 SGDLS and CDR2 YYNGEE. The CDR3 loop is CASTRGVARFYEQYF. In DNA form, the CDR3 reads TGTGCCAGCACCAGGGGGGTAGCGAGGTTCTACGAGCAGTACTTC.

As regards this clonotype: Relative to the germline gene, one junction end is altered; a read error may explain this. J is TRBJ2-2 and V is TRBV4-3, with D possibly being TRBD2 (6 bases). The CDR3 length is 16 residues. Germline CDR1 is LGHNA and CDR2 is YSLEER. Written as DNA, the CDR3 is TGCGCCAGCAGCCAAGATCTAAGGGGCTACACCGGGGGGCTGTTTTTT. Amino acid sequence: CASSQDLRGYTGGLFF.

The chain links TRBV5-1 to TRBJ2-7, with 10 bases matching TRBD1. The germline gives CDR1 SGHRS, CDR2 YFSETQ. The trim removed 3 bases at V and 5 bases at J, leaving 5 bases unmatched. There are 14 residues in the CDR3. CDR3 coding DNA: TGCGCCAGCAGCTCCGGGACAGGGGACCACGAGCAGTACTTC. Translating gives CASSSGTGDHEQYF.

By proportion, this clonotype is medium-sized (0.01 to 0.1%). As DNA, the CDR3 is TGTGCCAGCAGCTTGCGACCAGATACGCAGTATTTT. Amino acids: CASSLRPDTQYF. The rearrangement links TRBV5-4 to TRBJ2-3; D is undetermined. The germline V gene has CDR1 SGHNT and CDR2 YYREEE (reference sequence). Trimming cost V 1 base and J 4 bases, with 4 bases left between them. The CDR3 has 12 residues.

As regards this clonotype: A much bigger clone sits one base away, suggesting this may be a read error. V gene TRBV2 combines with J gene TRBJ2-7, with 7 nucleotides matching TRBD1. Germline CDR1 SNHLY, CDR2 FYNNEI. The CDR3 has 12 residues. The CDR3 region is CDSIGQEYEQYF. The CDR3 DNA reads TGTGACAGCATTGGACAGGAATACGAGCAGTACTTC.

About this clonotype itself: The junction does not match germline at one end; this may be a read error. The rearrangement joins TRBV12-3 or TRBV12-4 to TRBJ1-1, with D hard to call. The CDR3 loop spans 15 amino acids. The chain's CDR3 is CASTLGEGRNTEAFF. Written as DNA, the CDR3 is TGTGCCAGCACTCTAGGAGAGGGAAGGAACACTGAGGCTTTCTTT.

This clonotype is judged medium-sized. The chain joins TRBV6-5 to TRBJ2-5; D call uncertain. This CDR3 spans 15 amino acids. Between the trimmed V and J ends, which lost 0 bases and 8 bases, there was a span of 16 bases. Germline-derived CDR1 and CDR2 are MNHEY and SVGAGI. CDR3 sequence (DNA): TGTGCCAGCAGTTACTCGTCCTTGCTGACGGGCACCCAGTACTTC. Translating gives CASSYSSLLTGTQYF.

This chain uses TRBV6-2 or TRBV6-3 with TRBJ2-1; D not resolved. Germline lookup yields CDR1 MNHEY and CDR2 SVGEGT. Trimming took 2 bases from V and 0 from J, leaving 5 bases between them. This CDR3 has 14 amino acids. The CDR3 loop reads CASSYPSSYNEQFF. The CDR3 DNA is TGTGCCAGCAGTTACCCAAGCTCCTACAATGAGCAGTTCTTC.

V usage is TRBV7-3 and J usage is TRBJ2-6; no firm D call. Trimming stripped 1 base from V and 6 bases from J, with 19 bases between. CDR3 length equals 18 residues. CDR1 and CDR2 (germline): SGHTA, FQGTGA. CDR3 bases: TGTGCCAGCAGCTTAAACGGGCGGAAGGGCGGAAAGGCCAACGTCCTGACTTTC. This gives the protein CASSLNGRKGGKANVLTF.

J is TRBJ2-2 and V is TRBV11-3, with 10 bases identical to TRBD1. Germline V CDR1 and CDR2: SGHNT, YENEEA. This CDR3 is built from 17 residues. The ends lost 1 base at V and 0 bases at J; junction bases unmatched: 2. CDR3 region: CASSLAGTGANTGELFF. CDR3 bases: TGTGCCAGCAGCTTAGCCGGGACAGGGGCGAACACCGGGGAGCTGTTTTTT.

This clonotype was detected only a few times. This may stem from a read error, because a much larger clone lies one nucleotide away. The chain employs TRBV6-5 and TRBJ2-7; 7 bases agree with TRBD2. Losses at the gene ends were 5 bases for V and 3 bases for J; bases not matched to a gene: 13. The CDR3 has 16 amino acids. Germline values: CDR1 MNHEY, CDR2 SVGAGI. CDR3 sequence reads: CASSPLSGKYYYEQYF. CDR3 DNA: TGTGCCAGCAGTCCATTAAGCGGGAAGTACTACTACGAGCAGTACTTC.

This clonotype is classed as medium-sized. The chain has TRBV6-2 or TRBV6-3 and TRBJ2-7; perhaps TRBD2 as D (5 bases). The V gene's germline CDR1 is MNHEY and CDR2 SVGEGT. The CDR3 runs 15 residues. V was clipped by 7 bases and J by 0 bases, with 16 bases between them. CDR3 nucleotide sequence: TGTGCCAGCACCCCCCGACGAGGGCTCTCCTACGAGCAGTACTTC. Translating it yields CASTPRRGLSYEQYF.

This clonotype is categorized as medium-sized. The DNA for the CDR3 is TGCGCCAGCAGCCAATTCAGGGATTACGAGCAGTACTTC. Protein sequence: CASSQFRDYEQYF. The chain joins TRBV4-1 to TRBJ2-7, with D perhaps matching TRBD1 (5 bases). V shed 2 bases and J shed 4 bases, with 9 bases lying between them. Germline V CDR1 and CDR2: MGHRA, YSYEKL. The CDR3 runs 13 residues.

A word on this clonotype: A much larger clone differs from this one at a single base, so this may be a read error. The genes are TRBV6-5 and TRBJ2-7; D might be TRBD2 (5 bases). The CDR3 totals 14 residues. Germline CDR1 is MNHEY and CDR2 is SVGAGI. The CDR3 coding sequence is TGTGACAGCAGTTATGGAGGCTGCTCCTACGAGCAGTACTTC. Translating it yields CDSSYGGCSYEQYF.

The table lists this clonotype with a few counts. This chain uses TRBV4-1 with TRBJ2-7; no definite D call. From germline, CDR1 is MGHRA and CDR2 YSYEKL. The CDR3 contains 13 residues. Trimming cost V 3 bases and J 4 bases, with 10 bases left between them. CDR3 protein: CASSHARGYEQYF. CDR3 DNA: TGCGCCAGCAGCCACGCTCGAGGATACGAGCAGTACTTC.